This T cell receptor beta chain was sequenced during a study of beta chain features in type 1 diabetes. A note on this clone: Its target is unknown.

Expressed TCRB transcripts were sequenced after all isolated RNA was converted to cDNA. Mean read depth for naive, central memory and regulatory T cell samples was about 3.6 million reads. Generated by immunoSEQ multiplex PCR, the TCRdb table keeps only in-frame clones and is missing some. The profile covers around 330,000 clones, with more than 9.5% appearing a single time and about 0.014% taken by the ten largest. Findings and limits, study-wide: The naive, central memory and Treg TCRB repertoires of patients appeared to be more similar to one another than those of healthy donors. At VDJ recombination sites, type 1 diabetes patients had fewer insertions and more deleted nucleotides. Sequencing from cDNA could over-represent high-TCR-expressing cells.

Germline CDR1 reads SNHLY; CDR2 reads FYNNEI. The CDR3 has 12 residues. The germline V and J ends were trimmed by 2 bases and 3 bases, with 5 bases remaining between them. This TCR came from a woman aged 30 to 39 in good health. The sequenced material came from naive CD4+ T cells from blood. The chain joins TRBV2 to TRBJ2-7; no firm D call. This CDR3 is CASSELSYEQYF. In nucleotides, the CDR3 is TGTGCCAGCAGTGAATTGAGCTACGAGCAGTACTTC.